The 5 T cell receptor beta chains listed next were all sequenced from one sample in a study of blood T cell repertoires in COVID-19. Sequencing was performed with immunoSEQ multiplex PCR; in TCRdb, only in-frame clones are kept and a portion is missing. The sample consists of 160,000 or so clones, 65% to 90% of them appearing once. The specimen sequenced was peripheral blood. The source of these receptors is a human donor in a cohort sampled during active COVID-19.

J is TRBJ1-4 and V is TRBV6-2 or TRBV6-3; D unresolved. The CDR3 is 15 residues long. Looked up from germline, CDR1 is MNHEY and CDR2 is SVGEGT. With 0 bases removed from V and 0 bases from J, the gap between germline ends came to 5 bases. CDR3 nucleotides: TGTGCCAGCAGTTACTCGGAGTCAACTAATGAAAAACTGTTTTTT. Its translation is CASSYSESTNEKLFF.

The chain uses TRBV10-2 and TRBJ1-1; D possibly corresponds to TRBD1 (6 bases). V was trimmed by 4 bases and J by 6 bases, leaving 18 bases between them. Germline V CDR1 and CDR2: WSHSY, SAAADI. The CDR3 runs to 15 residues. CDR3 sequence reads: CASSGGGGAIAEAFF. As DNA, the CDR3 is TGCGCCAGCAGTGGGGGTGGGGGGGCTATCGCTGAAGCTTTCTTT.

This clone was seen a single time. CDR3 in DNA: TGTGCCAGCAGCTTAGGTGGGGGCGGTGAAGCTTTCTTT. It encodes CASSLGGGGEAFF. The rearrangement joins TRBV11-2 to TRBJ1-1; tentatively, D is TRBD1 (6 bases). Germline loops: CDR1 SGHAT, CDR2 FQNNGV. CDR3 length: 13 amino acids. Trimming removed 1 base from V and 7 bases from J, with 10 bases in between.

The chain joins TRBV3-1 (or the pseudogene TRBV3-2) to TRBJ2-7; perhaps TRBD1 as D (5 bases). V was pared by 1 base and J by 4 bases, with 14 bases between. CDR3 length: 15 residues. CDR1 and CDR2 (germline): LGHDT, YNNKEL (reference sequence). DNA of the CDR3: TGTGCCAGCAGCCAAGGCAGGGCCCTGTTATACGAGCAGTACTTC. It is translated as CASSQGRALLYEQYF.

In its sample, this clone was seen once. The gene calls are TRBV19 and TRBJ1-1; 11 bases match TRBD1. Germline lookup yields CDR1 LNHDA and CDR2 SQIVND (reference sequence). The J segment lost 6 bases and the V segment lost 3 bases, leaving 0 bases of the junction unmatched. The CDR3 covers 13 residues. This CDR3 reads CASSMGQGAEAFF. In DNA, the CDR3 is TGTGCCAGTAGTATGGGACAGGGGGCTGAAGCTTTCTTT.